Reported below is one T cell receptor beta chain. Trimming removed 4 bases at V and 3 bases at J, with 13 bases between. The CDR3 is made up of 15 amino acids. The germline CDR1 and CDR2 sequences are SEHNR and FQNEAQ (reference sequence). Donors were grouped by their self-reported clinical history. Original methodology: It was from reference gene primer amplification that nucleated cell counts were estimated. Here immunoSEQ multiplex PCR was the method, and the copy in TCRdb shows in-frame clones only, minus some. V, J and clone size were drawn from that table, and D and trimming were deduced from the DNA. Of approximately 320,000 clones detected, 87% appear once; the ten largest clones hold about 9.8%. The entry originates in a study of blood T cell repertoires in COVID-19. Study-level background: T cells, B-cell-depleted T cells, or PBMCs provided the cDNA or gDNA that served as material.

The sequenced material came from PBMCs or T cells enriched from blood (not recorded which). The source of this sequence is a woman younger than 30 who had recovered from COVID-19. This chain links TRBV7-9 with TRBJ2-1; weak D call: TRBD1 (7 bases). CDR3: CASSWGDSLYNEQFF. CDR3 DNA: TGTGCCAGCAGCTGGGGGGACAGTCTCTACAATGAGCAGTTCTTC.